These 5 T cell receptor beta chains were all obtained from the same sample, sequenced in a study of T cells after yellow fever vaccination. MiXCR, run by TCRdb on the 5' RACE reads, gives a single entry per CDR3 protein. The sample carries about 340,000 distinct CDR3 sequences, over 8% recorded once. The source material was PBMCs, sampled on the day of the first yellow fever vaccination. Receptors originate from a man aged 18-30 years who received the YFV17D yellow fever vaccine.

CDR3 protein: CASSPTVTRETQYF. The CDR3 bases are TGTGCCAGCTCACCAACAGTAACCCGGGAGACCCAGTACTTC. The rearrangement links TRBV18 to TRBJ2-5; D is uncertain. This CDR3 has 14 amino acids. Deletions cut 2 bases from V and 5 bases from J, with 12 bases between. Germline V gene data show CDR1 as KGHSH and CDR2 as LQKENI. The variable domain in full, with the rest retrieved from reference TRBV18 and TRBJ2-5, is NAGVMQNPRHLVRRRGQEARLRCSPMKGHSHVYWYRQLPEEGLKFMVYLQKENIIDESGMPKERFSAEFPKEGPSILRIQQVVRGDSAAYFCASSPTVTRETQYFGPGTRLLVL.

This clonotype showed up many times. The chain is built from TRBV6-5 and TRBJ1-2; TRBD1 matches at 7 bases. CDR1 and CDR2 from the germline V gene are MNHEY and SVGAGI. This CDR3 is built from 17 residues. The J segment lost 3 bases and the V segment lost 0 bases, leaving 10 bases of the junction unmatched. The CDR3 nucleotides read TGTGCCAGCAGTTACTCGATAGGTTCCCAGGGGGACTATGGCTACACCTTC. It encodes CASSYSIGSQGDYGYTF.

This clonotype has a count of ten or more. The rearrangement uses TRBV7-9 and TRBJ2-1; possibly TRBD1 or TRBD2 for D (6 bases each). Trimming took 5 bases from V and 0 from J, leaving 23 bases between them. CDR1 and CDR2 from the germline V gene are SEHNR and FQNEAQ (reference sequence). The CDR3 contains 19 residues. The CDR3 loop reads CASSPRDGTGASSYNEQFF. CDR3 bases: TGTGCCAGCAGCCCACGCGACGGTACGGGGGCCAGCTCCTACAATGAGCAGTTCTTC.

This clonotype appeared a few times. This chain links TRBV20-1 with TRBJ2-3; D is undetermined. V dropped 3 bases and J dropped 5 bases, with 15 bases sitting between them. The CDR3 is 14 residues long. Germline V gives CDR1 DFQATT, CDR2 SNEGSKA (reference sequence). Here the CDR3 DNA reads TGCAGTGCTAGGACCGATGCAGAGGAAGATACGCAGTATTTT. It is translated as CSARTDAEEDTQYF.

In its sample, this clonotype was seen many times. This chain uses TRBV4-3 with TRBJ2-5; maybe TRBD1 (5 bases). V was clipped by 2 bases and J by 3 bases, with 13 bases between them. The CDR3 contains 15 residues. CDR1 LGHNA and CDR2 YSLEER come from the germline V gene. CDR3 protein: CASSQSPRVKETQYF. DNA for the CDR3: TGCGCCAGCAGCCAATCTCCCAGGGTGAAAGAGACCCAGTACTTC.